This is a list of T cell receptor beta chains from one sample in a study of blood T cell repertoires in COVID-19. The protocol was immunoSEQ multiplex PCR, while the TCRdb copy is restricted to in-frame clones and leaves out a portion. The sample holds roughly 440,000 clones, 88% seen once. Sequencing was carried out using peripheral blood. The source of these receptors is a woman aged 50 to 60 with COVID-19, enrolled during active disease. CDR3s include the opening cysteine and the closing phenylalanine or tryptophan. D genes are given only for firm matches. Size values are once, few and many counts, or a class for expanded clones, and some rows have none.

TRBV30	-	-	TRBJ2-7	TGTGCCTGGAGTCGGGGGGCCGCCTACGAGCAGTACTTC	CAWSRGAAYEQYF
TRBV6-1	TRBD1	-	TRBJ1-6	TGTGCCACCATGCCGAGACAGGGTTATTCACCCCTCCACTTT	CATMPRQGYSPLHF
TRBV9	-	-	TRBJ1-2	TGTGCCAGCAGCGCGAACTATGGCTACACCTTC	CASSANYGYTF
TRBV18	-	-	TRBJ1-2	TGTGCCAGCTCACCAGGCGTACGGAGTATCGAGGGCTACACCTTC	CASSPGVRSIEGYTF
TRBV6-6	-	-	TRBJ1-1	TGTGCCAGCAGTTCCTCAAGGCCCTTAGCGAACACTGAAGCTTTCTTT	CASSSSRPLANTEAFF
TRBV5-4	-	-	TRBJ1-1	TGTGCCAGCAGCGGAGGGATTAGAGACGCTGAAGCTTTCTTT	CASSGGIRDAEAFF
TRBV4-1	-	-	TRBJ2-3	TGCGCCAGCAGCCAAAGCCCCAAACTACCACCAATCACAGATACGCAGTATTTT	CASSQSPKLPPITDTQYF
TRBV21-1	-	-	TRBJ1-4	TGTGCCAGAACGACAGCTCCAACTAATGAAAAACTGTTTTTT	CARTTAPTNEKLFF
TRBV12-5	TRBD1	once	TRBJ1-4	TGTGCTAGTGGGCCGGGACAGGGATTAACTAATGAAAAACTGTTTTTT	CASGPGQGLTNEKLFF
TRBV21-1	-	-	TRBJ1-6	TGTGCCAGCAGCAATCGTCCACCCCTCCACTTT	CASSNRPPLHF